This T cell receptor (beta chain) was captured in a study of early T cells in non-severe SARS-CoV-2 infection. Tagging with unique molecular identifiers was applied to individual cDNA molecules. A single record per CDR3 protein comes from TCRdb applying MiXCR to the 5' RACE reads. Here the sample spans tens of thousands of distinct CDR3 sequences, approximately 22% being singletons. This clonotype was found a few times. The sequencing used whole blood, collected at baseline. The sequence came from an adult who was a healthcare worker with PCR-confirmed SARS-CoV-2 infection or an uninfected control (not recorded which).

The CDR3 loop reads CASSYSGGTSGYTF. CDR3 nucleotides: TGTGCCAGCAGTTACTCCGGGGGGACGAGTGGCTACACCTTC. The rearrangement joins TRBV6-5 to TRBJ1-2; maybe TRBD1 (5 bases). V was shortened by 0 bases and J by 7 bases, with 12 bases between the two germline ends. The length of the CDR3 is 14 residues. The germline V gene has CDR1 MNHEY and CDR2 SVGAGI.